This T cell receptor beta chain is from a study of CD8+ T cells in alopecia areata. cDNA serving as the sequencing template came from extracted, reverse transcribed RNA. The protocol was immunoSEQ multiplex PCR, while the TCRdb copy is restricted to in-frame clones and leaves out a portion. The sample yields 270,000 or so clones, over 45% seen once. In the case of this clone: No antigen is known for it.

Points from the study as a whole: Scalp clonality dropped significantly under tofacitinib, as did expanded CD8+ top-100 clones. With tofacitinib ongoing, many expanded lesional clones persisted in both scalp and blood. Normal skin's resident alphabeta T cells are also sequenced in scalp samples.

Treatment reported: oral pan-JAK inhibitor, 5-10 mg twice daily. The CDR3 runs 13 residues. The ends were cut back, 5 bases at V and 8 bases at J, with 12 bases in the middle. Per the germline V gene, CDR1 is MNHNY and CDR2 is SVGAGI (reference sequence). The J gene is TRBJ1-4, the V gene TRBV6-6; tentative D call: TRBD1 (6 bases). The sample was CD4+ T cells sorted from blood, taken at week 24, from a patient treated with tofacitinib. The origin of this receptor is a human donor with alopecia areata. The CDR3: CASSGGGGEKLFF. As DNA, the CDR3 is TGTGCCAGCAGTGGAGGGGGAGGCGAAAAACTGTTTTTT.